This T cell receptor (beta chain) was found in a study of blood T cell repertoires in COVID-19. Study details: Spain, Italy and the United States supplied samples that represented acute and convalescent COVID-19. T cells, B-cell-depleted T cells, or PBMCs provided the cDNA or gDNA that served as material.

Germline values: CDR1 SNHLY, CDR2 FYNNEI. The CDR3 has 15 residues. With 1 base removed from V and 3 bases from J, the gap between germline ends came to 12 bases. Original methodology: Estimates of nucleated cell counts were drawn from the amplification of reference gene primers. Sequenced by immunoSEQ multiplex PCR; TCRdb stores in-frame clones only, minus some. V and J calls and clone size are as listed in that table; D and trimming were resolved from the DNA. The profile shows about 130,000 clones, approximately 84% of them singletons. This clone occurred a few times. The TCR originated in a man aged 55 to 70 with acute or convalescent COVID-19. This chain uses TRBV2 with TRBJ1-1, with D perhaps TRBD1 (5 bases). What was sequenced was peripheral blood. CDR3 amino acids: CASSEGGSLYTEAFF. The CDR3 nucleotides are TGTGCCAGCAGTGAAGGGGGCTCCCTATACACTGAAGCTTTCTTT.